Following are 21 T cell receptor beta chains from one sample sequenced in a study of CD8+CD57+ T cells in acquired aplastic anemia. The use of genomic DNA as template underpinned the TCR beta VDJ and CDR3 profiling. A single record per CDR3 protein comes from TCRdb applying MiXCR to the reads. The data hold 100,000 to 150,000 distinct CDR3 sequences, with roughly 50% observed a single time. The specimen sequenced was sorted CD4+, CD8+, or CD8+CD57+ T cells (not recorded which) from PBMCs. The receptors were gathered from a human donor in good health, serving as a control.

The CDR3 reads CASTSGTGNTEAFF. CDR3 DNA sequence: TGTGCCAGTACGTCAGGGACAGGCAACACTGAAGCTTTCTTT. The chain recombines TRBV19 with TRBJ1-1; the match to TRBD1 covers 8 bases. The CDR3 is 14 residues long. The V segment lost 7 bases and the J segment 2 bases; nucleotides outside the gene matches: 6. Germline loops: CDR1 LNHDA, CDR2 SQIVND (reference sequence). The full variable domain, completed using reference TRBV19 and TRBJ1-1, is DGGITQSPKYLFRKEGQNVTLSCEQNLNHDAMYWYRQDPGQGLRLIYYSQIVNDFQKGDIAEGYSVSREKKESFPLTVTSAQKNPTAFYLCASTSGTGNTEAFFGQGTRLTVV.

This clonotype was counted between two and nine times. A much larger clone lies a single base off, so this may be a read error. The CDR3 end shows no conserved phenylalanine or tryptophan, and so a read error is likely. The chain has TRBV11-2 and TRBJ2-7; 14 bases align to TRBD2. Losses at the gene ends were 6 bases for V and 3 bases for J; bases not matched to a gene: 7. Germline-derived CDR1 and CDR2 are SGHAT and FQNNGV. This CDR3 comprises 16 residues. The CDR3 protein is CASRSGLAGDLYEQYI. Written as DNA, the CDR3 is TGTGCCAGCAGGTCGGGACTAGCGGGGGACCTCTACGAGCAGTACATC.

In this sample, this clonotype turned up many times. The V call is TRBV19, the J call TRBJ2-1; D is unresolved. Germline V lookup: CDR1 LNHDA, CDR2 SQIVND (reference sequence). CDR3 length: 13 residues. The V gene lost 7 bases and the J gene lost 9 bases, with 16 bases spanning the gap. The CDR3 bases are TGTGCCAGTACCATGACGGGTCTTGGTGAGCAGTTCTTC. This translates into CASTMTGLGEQFF.

This clonotype was detected ten times or more. A read error may be the cause here, since a much bigger clone is one base away. The chain uses TRBV11-1 and TRBJ1-2, with TRBD1 matching 7 bases. The CDR3 length is 14 residues. CDR1 is SGHAT and CDR2 is FQDESV in the germline V gene (reference sequence). Trimming at V came to 4 bases and at J to 8 bases, leaving 10 bases not matched to a gene. The CDR3 region has the DNA TGTGCCAGCAGCTCGACCGACAGGGTCGAAGGCTACACCTTC. Its translation: CASSSTDRVEGYTF.

V gene TRBV15 combines with J gene TRBJ1-5, with no clear D. The CDR3 covers 13 residues. The germline gives CDR1 LNHNV, CDR2 YYDKDF (reference sequence). V was cut by 3 bases and J by 6 bases, with 9 bases left in between. CDR3 protein: CATSSVPVQPQHF. Written as DNA, the CDR3 is TGTGCCACCAGCAGTGTACCGGTTCAGCCCCAGCATTTT.

The J gene is TRBJ1-5, the V gene TRBV15; 8 bases are shared with TRBD1. J lost 2 bases, V lost 3 bases, and 9 bases had no gene match. This CDR3 is 17 amino acids long. Germline assignment: CDR1 LNHNV and CDR2 YYDKDF (reference sequence). The DNA of the CDR3 is TGTGCCACCAGCAGTAGTAGGACAGGGAGAGGCAATCAGCCCCAGCATTTT. It is translated as CATSSSRTGRGNQPQHF. The entire variable domain, with the rest obtained from reference TRBV15 and TRBJ1-5, is as follows: DAMVIQNPRYQVTQFGKPVTLSCSQTLNHNVMYWYQQKSSQAPKLLFHYYDKDFNNEADTPDNFQSRRPNTSFCFLDIRSPGLGDTAMYLCATSSSRTGRGNQPQHFGDGTRLSIL.

Only a few counts were recorded for this clonotype. The rearrangement uses TRBV19 and TRBJ2-3, with 9 bases that match TRBD2. The length of the CDR3 is 15 residues. V shed 4 bases, J shed 5 bases, and the junction held 7 bases outside the gene matches. CDR1 and CDR2 (germline): LNHDA, SQIVND (reference sequence). The chain's CDR3 is CASSTSGDDEDTQYF. Written as DNA, the CDR3 is TGTGCCAGTAGTACTAGCGGGGACGATGAAGATACGCAGTATTTT.

Regarding this clonotype: The junction shows a germline mismatch at one end, possibly a read error. This chain links TRBV10-3 with TRBJ2-1; TRBD2 aligns across 8 bases. Per the germline V gene, CDR1 is ENHRY and CDR2 is SYGVKD. The CDR3 spans 16 residues. The CDR3 sequence is CASTPILGGDRDEQLF. CDR3 in DNA: TGTGCCAGCACCCCCATCCTCGGGGGGGATAGGGATGAGCAGCTCTTC.

V and J are TRBV7-3 and TRBJ2-7; 9 nucleotides agree with TRBD2. The assigned J gene may be wrong: the sequence end matches TRBJ2-1 better. Looked up from germline, CDR1 is SGHTA and CDR2 is FQGTGA. This CDR3 is built from 18 residues. The CDR3 sequence is CASSLTLAGEISYNEQFF. The DNA of the CDR3 is TGTGCCAGCAGCTTAACATTAGCGGGAGAGATATCCTACAATGAGCAGTTCTTC.

This chain links TRBV2 with TRBJ1-4; D perhaps matches TRBD1 (5 bases). With 6 bases removed from V and 3 bases from J, the gap between germline ends came to 14 bases. The CDR3 totals 15 residues. The germline V gene has CDR1 SNHLY and CDR2 FYNNEI. The CDR3 loop is CASRFQGVANEKLFF. For the CDR3, the DNA is TGTGCCAGCAGATTCCAGGGTGTAGCTAATGAAAAACTGTTTTTT.

This chain joins TRBV19 and TRBJ2-7; no clear D. The germline CDR1 and CDR2 sequences are LNHDA and SQIVND (reference sequence). Trimming shortened V by 5 bases and J by 6 bases, and 8 bases separated the two germline ends. The CDR3 contains 11 residues. CDR3 DNA sequence: TGTGCCAGTAGTTTCGGTCCCGAGCAGTACTTC. Protein sequence: CASSFGPEQYF.

This chain's CDR3 is CASSDITAWWETQYF. CDR3 coding DNA: TGTGCCAGCAGTGACATAACAGCGTGGTGGGAGACCCAGTACTTC. This chain links TRBV6-4 with TRBJ2-5; D gene ambiguous. V shed 2 bases and J shed 5 bases, with 15 bases lying between them. Germline V gives CDR1 MRHNA, CDR2 SNTAGT. The CDR3 loop spans 15 amino acids.

The table lists this clonotype with a few counts. This rearrangement joins TRBV5-1 to TRBJ2-5; either TRBD1 or TRBD2 may fit D (5 bases each). From germline, CDR1 is SGHRS and CDR2 YFSETQ. The CDR3 spans 14 residues. V gave up 3 bases and J gave up 5 bases, with 14 bases separating them. DNA for the CDR3: TGCGCCAGCAGCTCCGGGGCCCGCCAGGAGACCCAGTACTTC. This gives the protein CASSSGARQETQYF.

Many counts were recorded for this clonotype. This rearrangement joins TRBV6-2 or TRBV6-3 to TRBJ1-2; TRBD1 agrees at 9 bases. In germline, CDR1 is MNHEY, CDR2 SVGEGT. The CDR3 totals 15 residues. V gave up 5 bases and J gave up 2 bases; unmatched junction bases: 6. CDR3 sequence: CASSGTGQGNYGYTF. DNA for the CDR3: TGTGCCAGCAGTGGGACTGGACAGGGGAACTATGGCTACACCTTC.

With regard to this clonotype: One junction end disagrees with the germline gene, perhaps due to a read error. The genes are TRBV15 and TRBJ2-7; 7 positions match TRBD2. The CDR3 is made up of 16 amino acids. Germline lookup yields CDR1 LNHNV and CDR2 YYDKDF (reference sequence). The CDR3 loop reads CATSRDMGGRAGEQCF. CDR3 sequence (DNA): TGTGCCACCAGCAGAGATATGGGAGGGCGCGCAGGCGAGCAGTGCTTC.

This clonotype appeared many times. The chain links TRBV11-2 to TRBJ2-2, with TRBD2 matching over 8 bases. Germline lookup yields CDR1 SGHAT and CDR2 FQNNGV. The CDR3 totals 18 residues. With 4 bases clipped from V and 7 bases from J, the junction kept 17 bases outside the gene matches. The CDR3 sequence: CASSSTPRWRGEGGELFF. CDR3 coding DNA: TGTGCCAGCAGCTCCACACCCCGCTGGCGGGGGGAAGGCGGGGAGCTGTTTTTT.

The V and J genes are TRBV29-1 and TRBJ2-7, with D hard to call. CDR1 is SQVTM, CDR2 ANQGSEA, per germline. The CDR3 has 13 amino acids. Trimming left V 4 bases short and J 4 bases short, with 14 bases between. The CDR3 DNA is TGCAGCGTTGCCAGAAGGCAGAGATACGAGCAGTACTTC. Protein sequence: CSVARRQRYEQYF.

The sample holds many counts of this clonotype. V usage is TRBV6-5 and J usage is TRBJ1-2, with D possibly TRBD1 on 5 matching bases. Germline V gives CDR1 MNHEY, CDR2 SVGAGI. Deletions cut 0 bases from V and 6 bases from J, with 14 bases between. The CDR3 spans 15 residues. The CDR3 region has the DNA TGTGCCAGCAGTTACTCGGGCAGGGCAACTAATGGCTACACCTTC. Encoded protein: CASSYSGRATNGYTF.

Only one count was recorded for this clonotype. The chain's CDR3 is CASSFGLAGGQETQYF. As DNA, the CDR3 is TGTGCCAGCAGCTTCGGACTAGCGGGGGGCCAAGAGACCCAGTACTTC. The V call is TRBV11-2, the J call TRBJ2-5; 14 nucleotides agree with TRBD2. Germline V gene lookup returns CDR1 SGHAT and CDR2 FQNNGV. This CDR3 has 16 residues. V lost 3 bases and J lost 1; bases outside the gene matches: 1.

This clonotype was counted ten times or more. The junction shows a germline mismatch at one end, possibly a read error. J is TRBJ2-5 and V is TRBV11-1, with TRBD1 as a possible D gene (6 bases). The length of the CDR3 is 15 residues. The germline V gene encodes CDR1 SGHAT and CDR2 FQDESV (reference sequence). CDR3 DNA: TGTGCCAGCACCTTATCCCGGGACACTCAAGAGACCCAGTACTTC. Translating it yields CASTLSRDTQETQYF.

This clonotype was detected many times. The chain combines TRBV20-1 with TRBJ1-5, with TRBD1 as a possible D gene (5 bases). Between the trimmed V and J ends, which lost 5 bases and 4 bases, there was a span of 12 bases. Germline V gene data show CDR1 as DFQATT and CDR2 as SNEGSKA (reference sequence). The CDR3 spans 13 residues. DNA for the CDR3: TGCAGTGCTCGGATCCGGGGGAATCAGCCCCAGCATTTT. It translates to CSARIRGNQPQHF.